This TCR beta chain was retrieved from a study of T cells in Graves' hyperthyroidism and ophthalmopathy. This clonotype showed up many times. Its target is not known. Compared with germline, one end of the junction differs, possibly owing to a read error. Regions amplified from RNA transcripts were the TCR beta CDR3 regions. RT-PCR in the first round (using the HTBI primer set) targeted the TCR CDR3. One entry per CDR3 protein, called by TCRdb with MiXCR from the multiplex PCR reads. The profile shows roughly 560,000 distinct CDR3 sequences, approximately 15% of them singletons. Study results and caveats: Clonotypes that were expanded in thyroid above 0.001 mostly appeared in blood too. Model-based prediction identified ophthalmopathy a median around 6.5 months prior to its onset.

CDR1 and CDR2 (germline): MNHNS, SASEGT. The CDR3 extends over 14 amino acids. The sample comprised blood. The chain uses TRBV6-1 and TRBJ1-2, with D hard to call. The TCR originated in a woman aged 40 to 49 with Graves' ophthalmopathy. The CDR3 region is CASSQAWSDDGYTF. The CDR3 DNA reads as TGTGCCAGCAGTCAAGCCTGGAGCGACGATGGCTACACCTTC.